This TCR beta chain was recorded in a study of blood T cell repertoires in COVID-19. On the study more broadly: COVID-19 samples from acute and convalescent phases originated in the United States, Italy and Spain. In each case, the material was cDNA or gDNA derived from T cells, B-cell-depleted T cells, or PBMCs.

This clone has at least ten counts. Looked up from germline, CDR1 is MDHEN and CDR2 is SYDVKM. The CDR3 has 17 residues. Trimming removed 3 bases at V and 7 bases at J, with 24 bases between. In the authors' workflow: Amplification with reference gene primers provided the estimates of nucleated cell counts. Using immunoSEQ multiplex PCR, the repertoire was profiled, and TCRdb retains in-frame clones only, with some absent. That table furnishes V, J and clone size, whereas the DNA furnished D and trimming. The data show more than 110,000 clones, with around nine tenths seen just once and 10% held by the top ten.

V gene TRBV28 combines with J gene TRBJ1-1; D might be TRBD1 (6 bases). This clonotype was sampled from a man aged 50 or older with active or convalescent COVID-19. Sequencing was performed on peripheral blood. Here the CDR3 DNA reads TGTGCCAGCAGTTTGCACGCCCGCGGTCAGGGAGGGGGTGAAGCTTTCTTT. This encodes CASSLHARGQGGGEAFF.